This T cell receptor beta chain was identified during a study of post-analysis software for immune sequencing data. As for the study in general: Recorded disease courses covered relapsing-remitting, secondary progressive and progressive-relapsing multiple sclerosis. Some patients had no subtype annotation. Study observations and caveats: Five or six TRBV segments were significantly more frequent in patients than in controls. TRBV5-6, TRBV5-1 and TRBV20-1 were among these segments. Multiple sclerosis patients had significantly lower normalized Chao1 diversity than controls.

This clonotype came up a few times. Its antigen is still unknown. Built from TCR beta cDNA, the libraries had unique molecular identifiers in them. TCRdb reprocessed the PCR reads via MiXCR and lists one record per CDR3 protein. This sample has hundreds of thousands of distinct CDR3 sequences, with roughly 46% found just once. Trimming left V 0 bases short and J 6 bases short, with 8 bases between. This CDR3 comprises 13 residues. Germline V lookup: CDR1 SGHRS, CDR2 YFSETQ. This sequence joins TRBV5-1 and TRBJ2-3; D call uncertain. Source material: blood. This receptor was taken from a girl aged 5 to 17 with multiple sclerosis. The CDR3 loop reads CASSLGMQDTQYF. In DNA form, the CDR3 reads TGCGCCAGCAGCTTGGGGATGCAGGATACGCAGTATTTT.